A single sample is the source of the 21 T cell receptor beta chains below, sequenced in a study of shared clonotypes between healthy human individuals. Assay: immunoSEQ multiplex PCR; the TCRdb copy retains only in-frame clones and omits some. The profile covers approximately 980,000 clones, with more than 75% appearing a single time and approximately 1.5% taken by the ten largest. The sequenced sample was memory CD4+ T cells sorted from blood. The subset denotes: CD45RA-negative fraction. The receptors originated from a man aged 18 to 29 in good health.

On this clone itself: At one of its ends the junction is not consistent with the germline gene, which may arise from a read error. The chain is built from TRBV10-1 and TRBJ2-4; D unclear. This CDR3 contains 14 residues. Germline CDR1 is WNHNN and CDR2 is SYGVQD (reference sequence). The CDR3 region has the DNA TGCGCCAGCAGTGGGTCCTGGGCCAATAACATTCAGTACTTC. It codes for CASSGSWANNIQYF.

The rearrangement uses TRBV6-6 and TRBJ1-5, with D tentatively TRBD1 (6 bases). This CDR3 is built from 16 residues. In germline, CDR1 is MNHNY, CDR2 SVGAGI (reference sequence). The V end was cut by 4 bases, the J end by 0 bases, with 13 bases between. Written as DNA, the CDR3 is TGTGCCAGCAGTTCCTTCGGACAGCCTAGCAATCAGCCCCAGCATTTT. Its protein product is CASSSFGQPSNQPQHF.

The chain couples TRBV18 to TRBJ2-7; a weak D match, TRBD2 (6 bases). The germline V gene encodes CDR1 KGHSH and CDR2 LQKENI. This CDR3 comprises 13 residues. V lost 3 bases, J lost 6 bases, and 12 bases lay in between. For the CDR3, the DNA is TGTGCCAGCTCACCGGGACTGTTGTCCGAGCAGTACTTC. Translation: CASSPGLLSEQYF.

The chain has TRBV5-1 and TRBJ1-1; D is unresolved. The CDR3 is made up of 14 amino acids. The germline V gene encodes CDR1 SGHRS and CDR2 YFSETQ. Deletions cut 6 bases from V and 0 bases from J, with 12 bases between. CDR3 residues: CASKTASMNTEAFF. CDR3 bases: TGCGCCAGCAAAACAGCCAGCATGAACACTGAAGCTTTCTTT. The complete variable domain, with remaining parts taken from reference TRBV5-1 and TRBJ1-1, reads KAGVTQTPRYLIKTRGQQVTLSCSPISGHRSVSWYQQTPGQGLQFLFEYFSETQRNKGNFPGRFSGRQFSNSRSEMNVSTLELGDSALYLCASKTASMNTEAFFGQGTRLTVV.

Turning to this clone: At the DNA level, this CDR3 is encoded by other sequences in the same sample as well. The chain uses TRBV25-1 and TRBJ2-2; maybe TRBD2 (5 bases). This CDR3 spans 14 amino acids. Trimming stripped 5 bases from V and 2 bases from J, with 9 bases between. CDR1 is MGHDK and CDR2 is SYGVNS in the germline V gene. CDR3 region: CASSRAGNTGELFF. The CDR3 DNA reads TGTGCCAGCAGTCGGGCGGGTAACACCGGGGAGCTGTTTTTT.

This chain links TRBV21-1 with TRBJ1-3; the D call of TRBD1 is as the table states it, not checked on the DNA. TRBV21-1 is a recognized pseudogene. This CDR3 comprises 20 residues. The CDR3 nucleotides read TGTGCCAGCAGCAAATATGAGACAGGGAAGAAGACAGTGGCGGGAAACACCATATATTTT. Residues: CASSKYETGKKTVAGNTIYF.

This sequence joins TRBV6-1 and TRBJ1-5; a weak D match, TRBD1 (6 bases). Germline CDR1 is MNHNS and CDR2 is SASEGT. The germline V and J ends were trimmed by 4 bases and 4 bases, with 14 bases remaining between them. The CDR3 length is 15 residues. As DNA, the CDR3 is TGTGCCAGCAGTGCTACCGGGACACCTAATCAGCCCCAGCATTTT. Translating it yields CASSATGTPNQPQHF.

In this sample, this clone turned up a few times. V gene TRBV12-5 combines with J gene TRBJ2-5; a weak D match, TRBD2 (5 bases). This CDR3 region has 16 residues. The germline V gene has CDR1 LGHNT and CDR2 FRNRAP. The V gene lost 1 base and the J gene lost 1 base, with 13 bases spanning the gap. The CDR3 region is CASGLGLGKAQETQYF. In DNA, the CDR3 is TGTGCTAGTGGTTTGGGACTCGGGAAAGCCCAAGAGACCCAGTACTTC. Supplemented by reference TRBV12-5 and TRBJ2-5, the full variable domain reads DARVTQTPRHKVTEMGQEVTMRCQPILGHNTVFWYRQTMMQGLELLAYFRNRAPLDDSGMPKDRFSAEMPDATLATLKIQPSEPRDSAVYFCASGLGLGKAQETQYFGPGTRLLVL.

This clone was observed a few times. This chain links TRBV28 with TRBJ2-1; D gene unclear. Germline assignment: CDR1 MDHEN and CDR2 SYDVKM. CDR3 length equals 11 residues. The V end was cut by 5 bases, the J end by 4 bases, with 3 bases between. The CDR3 region is CASSQYNEQFF. In DNA, the CDR3 is TGTGCCAGCAGTCAATACAATGAGCAGTTCTTC. The full variable domain, its missing parts supplied by reference TRBV28 and TRBJ2-1, is DVKVTQSSRYLVKRTGEKVFLECVQDMDHENMFWYRQDPGLGLRLIYFSYDVKMKEKGDIPEGYSVSREKKERFSLILESASTNQTSMYLCASSQYNEQFFGPGTRLTVL.

The chain has TRBV25-1 and TRBJ2-2; D might be TRBD2 (5 bases). CDR3 size: 15 residues. Germline CDR1 reads MGHDK; CDR2 reads SYGVNS. V lost 4 bases and J lost 1, with 10 bases in between. The CDR3 sequence: CASSGGFRNTGELFF. The CDR3 DNA reads as TGTGCCAGCAGTGGAGGGTTTCGGAACACCGGGGAGCTGTTTTTT.

This clone has only a few counts. The rearrangement joins TRBV25-1 to TRBJ1-1, with TRBD1 as a possible D gene (5 bases). In germline, CDR1 is MGHDK, CDR2 SYGVNS. The CDR3 loop spans 11 amino acids. The ends were cut back, 8 bases at V and 6 bases at J, with 10 bases in the middle. CDR3 DNA: TGTGCCAGCGGAAGGGGAGCTGAAGCTTTCTTT. Translated, it gives CASGRGAEAFF. Variable domain in full (rest from reference TRBV25-1 and TRBJ1-1): EADIYQTPRYLVIGTGKKITLECSQTMGHDKMYWYQQDPGMELHLIHYSYGVNSTEKGDLSSESTVSRIRTEHFPLTLESARPSHTSQYLCASGRGAEAFFGQGTRLTVV.

V usage is TRBV7-2 and J usage is TRBJ2-5; 12 bases are a match to TRBD2. V was clipped by 0 bases and J by 4 bases; unmatched bases: 6. Germline loops: CDR1 SGHTA, CDR2 FQGNSA. The CDR3 totals 17 residues. The CDR3 DNA follows: TGTGCCAGCAGCTTAGCGCTCCCGGGACTAGCGGGAGAGACCCAGTACTTC. Amino acid sequence: CASSLALPGLAGETQYF. Filled out from reference TRBV7-2 and TRBJ2-5, the complete variable domain reads GAGVSQSPSNKVTEKGKDVELRCDPISGHTALYWYRQSLGQGLEFLIYFQGNSAPDKSGLPSDRFSAERTGGSVSTLTIQRTQQEDSAVYLCASSLALPGLAGETQYFGPGTRLLVL.

The rearrangement joins TRBV19 to TRBJ1-5, with 10 bases fitting TRBD1. Germline trimming cut 3 bases from V and 6 bases from J; bases unmatched to any gene: 5. Germline assignment: CDR1 LNHDA and CDR2 SQIVND (reference sequence). This CDR3 region has 15 residues. CDR3 in DNA: TGTGCCAGTAGTATCGGACAGGGGGGGATTCAGCCCCAGCATTTT. Its translation is CASSIGQGGIQPQHF.

There are a few counts of this clone. V and J are TRBV19 and TRBJ1-2; D gene uncertain. With 11 bases removed from V and 8 bases from J, the gap between germline ends came to 27 bases. CDR3 length: 15 residues. Germline CDR1 and CDR2: LNHDA and SQIVND (reference sequence). The CDR3 spells CASNSPSLISTGYTF. The DNA of the CDR3 is TGTGCCTCCAATAGCCCGAGTTTAATCAGTACCGGCTACACCTTC. Looking up the rest from reference TRBV19 and TRBJ1-2 gives the full variable domain: DGGITQSPKYLFRKEGQNVTLSCEQNLNHDAMYWYRQDPGQGLRLIYYSQIVNDFQKGDIAEGYSVSREKKESFPLTVTSAQKNPTAFYLCASNSPSLISTGYTFGSGTRLTVV.

This chain joins TRBV30 and TRBJ1-6, with D possibly TRBD1 on 5 matching bases. V was pared by 7 bases and J by 7 bases, with 11 bases between. The CDR3 has 12 amino acids. Per the germline V gene, CDR1 is GTSNPN and CDR2 is SVGIG (reference sequence). CDR3 in amino acids: CASGRFNSPLHF. As DNA, the CDR3 is TGTGCCTCGGGACGCTTCAATTCACCCCTCCACTTT.

This clone was seen more than once but under ten times. The rearrangement uses TRBV6-5 and TRBJ1-4; D remains unclear. Germline CDR1 is MNHEY and CDR2 is SVGAGI. The ends were cut back, 4 bases at V and 8 bases at J, with 11 bases in the middle. The CDR3 has 13 amino acids. The DNA of the CDR3 is TGTGCCAGCAGTTCATGGACGGTGGAAAAACTGTTTTTT. The encoded protein is CASSSWTVEKLFF.

This clone occurred once. This chain links TRBV5-1 with TRBJ2-3; D unclear. Germline V gene sequence: CDR1 SGHRS, CDR2 YFSETQ. The CDR3 spans 15 residues. Trimming took off 0 bases at V and 2 bases at J, with 10 bases between the two ends. The CDR3 loop is CASSLALSNTDTQYF. The CDR3 DNA reads TGCGCCAGCAGCTTGGCCCTAAGCAACACAGATACGCAGTATTTT.

The rearrangement uses TRBV4-1 and TRBJ1-6; 8 bases align to TRBD1. V dropped 0 bases and J dropped 7; count of bases not matched to a gene: 5. CDR1 MGHRA and CDR2 YSYEKL come from the germline V gene. The CDR3 has 16 amino acids. This CDR3 is CASSQDSTGGNSPLHF. The CDR3 DNA follows: TGCGCCAGCAGCCAAGATAGCACAGGGGGAAATTCACCCCTCCACTTT.

Written as DNA, the CDR3 is TGCGCCAGCAGCCTACAGGGGGGAGGGACACCCCTCCACTTT. It specifies CASSLQGGGTPLHF. J is TRBJ1-6 and V is TRBV5-1; 8 nucleotides match TRBD1. Germline-derived CDR1 and CDR2 are SGHRS and YFSETQ. CDR3 length: 14 residues. V trimming: 4 bases; J trimming: 11 bases; junction bases outside the gene matches: 8.

This clone was seen more than once but under ten times. The V call is TRBV2, the J call TRBJ1-6; no firm D call. Trimming took 6 bases from V and 10 from J, leaving 10 bases between them. There are 12 residues in the CDR3. Germline CDR1 and CDR2: SNHLY and FYNNEI. The CDR3 here is CASSPSQSPLHF. In DNA form, the CDR3 reads TGTGCCAGCAGCCCGAGCCAATCACCCCTCCACTTT.

This sequence joins TRBV10-3 and TRBJ1-6; D unclear. Germline V gene data show CDR1 as ENHRY and CDR2 as SYGVKD. This CDR3 contains 14 residues. Trimming took 0 bases from V and 7 from J, leaving 7 bases between them. For the CDR3, the DNA is TGTGCCATCAGTGAGTCGGAGCACAATTCACCCCTCCACTTT. It yields the protein CAISESEHNSPLHF.